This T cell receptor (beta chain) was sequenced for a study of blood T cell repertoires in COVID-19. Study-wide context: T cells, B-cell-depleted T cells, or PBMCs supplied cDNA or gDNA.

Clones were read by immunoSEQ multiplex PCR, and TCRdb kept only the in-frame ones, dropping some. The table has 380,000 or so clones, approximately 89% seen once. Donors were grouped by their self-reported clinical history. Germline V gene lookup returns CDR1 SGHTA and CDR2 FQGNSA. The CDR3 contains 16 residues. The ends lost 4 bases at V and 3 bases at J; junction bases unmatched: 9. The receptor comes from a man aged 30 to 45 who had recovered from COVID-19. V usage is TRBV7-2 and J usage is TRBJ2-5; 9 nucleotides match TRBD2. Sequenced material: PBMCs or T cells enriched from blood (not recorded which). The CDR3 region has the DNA TGTGCCAGCAGCTCATCAAGACTAGCGGCTGAAGAGACCCAGTACTTC. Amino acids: CASSSSRLAAEETQYF.